This T cell receptor beta chain was observed in a study of T cells after yellow fever vaccination. Study background: It was SMART-Seq v4 Ultra Low Input that prepared the fractions with low cell numbers. Whole-study findings and limits: After the booster, approximately 96% of CD4 and approximately 87% of CD8 primary-response clones were re-detected.

This clonotype appeared a few times. Its antigen is not identified. The CDR3 covers 13 residues. With 0 bases removed from V and 8 bases from J, the gap between germline ends came to 11 bases. Germline values: CDR1 SGDLS, CDR2 YYNGEE. From the 5' RACE reads, TCRdb called clonotypes with MiXCR, one entry per CDR3 protein. The sample records 300,000 to 350,000 distinct CDR3 sequences, 3% to 4.5% being singletons. The chain links TRBV9 to TRBJ1-2, with D possibly matching TRBD1 (5 bases). The origin of this receptor is a man aged 18 to 29 who received the YFV17D yellow fever vaccine. Sequencing used PBMCs, obtained 5 days after the yellow fever booster vaccination. In DNA form, the CDR3 reads TGTGCCAGCAGCGTAGAGCCGGGGGAGGGCTACACCTTC. Its translation: CASSVEPGEGYTF.